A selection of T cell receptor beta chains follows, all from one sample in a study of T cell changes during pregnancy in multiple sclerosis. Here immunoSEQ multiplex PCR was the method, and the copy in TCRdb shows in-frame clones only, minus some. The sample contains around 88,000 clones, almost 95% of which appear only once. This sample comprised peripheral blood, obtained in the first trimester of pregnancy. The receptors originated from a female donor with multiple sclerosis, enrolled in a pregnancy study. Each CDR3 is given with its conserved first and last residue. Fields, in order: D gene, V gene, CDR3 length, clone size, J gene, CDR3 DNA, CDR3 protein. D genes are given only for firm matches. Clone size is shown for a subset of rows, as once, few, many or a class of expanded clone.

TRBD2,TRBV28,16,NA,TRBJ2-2,TGTGCCAGCAGTGCGCCCACTAGCGGGAGTTCCGGGGAGCTGTTTTTT,CASSAPTSGSSGELFF
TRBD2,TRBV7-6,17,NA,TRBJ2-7,TGTGCCAGCAGCCAGGGAGTAGCGGGATCCCTCTCCTACGAGCAGTACTTC,CASSQGVAGSLSYEQYF
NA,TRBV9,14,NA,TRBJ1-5,TGTGCCAGCAGCCCATGGGGGGGCGTGCAGCCCCAGCATTTT,CASSPWGGVQPQHF
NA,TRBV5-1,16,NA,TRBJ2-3,TGCGCCAGCAGCTTGATAGGACAGAGGGGCACAGATACGCAGTATTTT,CASSLIGQRGTDTQYF
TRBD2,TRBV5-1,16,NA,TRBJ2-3,TGCGCCAGCAGCTTAAGACTAGCGGGAGGAACAGATACGCAGTATTTT,CASSLRLAGGTDTQYF
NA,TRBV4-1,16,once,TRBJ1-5,TGCGCCAGCAGCTCCAACTTCCGGGACAACAATCAGCCCCAGCATTTT,CASSSNFRDNNQPQHF
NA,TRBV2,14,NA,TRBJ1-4,TGTGCCAGCCGCTTCGGTGGCAGGGTCGAAAAACTGTTTTTT,CASRFGGRVEKLFF
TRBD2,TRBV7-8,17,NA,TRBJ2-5,TGTGCCAGCAGCTACCTCGGACTAGTTGCGTACCAAGAGACCCAGTACTTC,CASSYLGLVAYQETQYF
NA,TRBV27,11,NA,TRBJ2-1,TGTGCCAGCGGAACAGGCAATGAGCAGTTCTTC,CASGTGNEQFF
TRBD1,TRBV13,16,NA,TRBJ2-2,TGTGCCAGCAGCTTGGGGGTTACAGGGGTCACCGGGGAGCTGTTTTTT,CASSLGVTGVTGELFF
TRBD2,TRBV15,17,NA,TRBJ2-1,TGTGCCACCAGCAGAGATCACCGCCTAGCGGGGTACAATGAGCAGTTCTTC,CATSRDHRLAGYNEQFF
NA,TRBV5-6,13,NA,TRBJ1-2,TGTGCCAGCAGCCCCGACAGGTTCTATGGCTACACCTTC,CASSPDRFYGYTF
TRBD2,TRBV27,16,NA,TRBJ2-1,TGTGCCAGCAGTTTGGTAGCGGGAGTTGGCTACAATGAGCAGTTCTTC,CASSLVAGVGYNEQFF
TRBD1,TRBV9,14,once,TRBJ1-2,TGTGCCAGCAGCGAGACAGGGTCGTGGTATGGCTACACCTTC,CASSETGSWYGYTF
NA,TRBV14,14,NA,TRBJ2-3,TGTGCCAGCAGCCTCGATTTACTTGGAGATACGCAGTATTTT,CASSLDLLGDTQYF
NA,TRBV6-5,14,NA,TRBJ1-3,TGTGCCAGCAGTTTGGGGGGCTCTGGAAACACCATATATTTT,CASSLGGSGNTIYF
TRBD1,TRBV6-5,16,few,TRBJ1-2,TGTGCCAGCAGTTACGTTCGGACAGGGGGGAGCTATGGCTACACCTTC,CASSYVRTGGSYGYTF
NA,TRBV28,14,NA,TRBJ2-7,TGTGCCAGCAGTCCATATAGCCCCTTTAACGAGCAGTACTTC,CASSPYSPFNEQYF
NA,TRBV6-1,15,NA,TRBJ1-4,TGTGCCACCAAAGTGGGGGGGGGTAATAATGAAAAACTGTTTTTT,CATKVGGGNNEKLFF
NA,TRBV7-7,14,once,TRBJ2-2,TGTGCTAGCAGCCTCAGCGTTTACACCGGGGAGCTGTTTTTT,CASSLSVYTGELFF
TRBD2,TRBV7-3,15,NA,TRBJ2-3,TGTGCCAGCAGCTCCCTAGCGGGAGGCGCAGATACGCAGTATTTT,CASSSLAGGADTQYF
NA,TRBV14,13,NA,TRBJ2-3,TGTGCCAGCAGCCAAGGATCCGGGAACGTGCAGTATTTT,CASSQGSGNVQYF
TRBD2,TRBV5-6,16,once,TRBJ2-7,TGTGCCAGCAGTTTGGTCCCCAGCGGGAGGGCCGTTAGGCAGTACTTC,CASSLVPSGRAVRQYF
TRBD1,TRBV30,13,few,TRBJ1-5,TGTGCCTGGAGTGTACAGGGGAATCAGCCCCAGCATTTT,CAWSVQGNQPQHF
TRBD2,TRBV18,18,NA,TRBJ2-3,TGTGCCAGCTCGCCCAAGAACGAGACTAGCAGACGCACAGATACGCAGTATTTT,CASSPKNETSRRTDTQYF
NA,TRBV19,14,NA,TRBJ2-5,TGTGCCAGTAGTATTCCCGGACCAGGGGAGACCCAGTACTTC,CASSIPGPGETQYF
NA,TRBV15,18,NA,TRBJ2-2,TGTGCCACCAGCAGTGGAGGCTTTTGGGGAGGAAACACCGGGGAGCTGTTTTTT,CATSSGGFWGGNTGELFF
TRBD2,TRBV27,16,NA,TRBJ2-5,TGTGCCAGCAGTCTAATAGCGGGAGGGCCGGGGGAGACCCAGTACTTC,CASSLIAGGPGETQYF
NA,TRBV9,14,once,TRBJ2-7,TGTGCCAGCAGCGTTGGGGGGGGCCTCTCCGAGCAGTACTTC,CASSVGGGLSEQYF
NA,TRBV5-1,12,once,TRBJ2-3,TGCGCCAGCAGCTCCGGTTTAGATACGCAGTATTTT,CASSSGLDTQYF
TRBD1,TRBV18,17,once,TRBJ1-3,TGTGCCAGCTCACCGAAGGGACAGGGCCCCCCTGGAAACACCATATATTTT,CASSPKGQGPPGNTIYF
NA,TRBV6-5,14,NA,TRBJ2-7,TGTGCCAGCTCTGGGACACCCATTGCTGAAGAGCAGTACTTC,CASSGTPIAEEQYF
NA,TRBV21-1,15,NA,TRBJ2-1,TGTGCCAGCAGCATCCGCCCCTACTTAATCTATGAGCAGTTCTTC,CASSIRPYLIYEQFF
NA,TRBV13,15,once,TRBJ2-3,TGTGCCAGCAGCTTACGAGGTAGGGGTCCAGATACGCAGTATTTT,CASSLRGRGPDTQYF
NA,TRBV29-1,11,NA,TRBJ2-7,TGCAGCGTACTCCTATTGTACGAGCAGTACTTC,CSVLLLYEQYF
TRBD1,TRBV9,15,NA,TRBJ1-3,TGTGCCAGCGGAACGACAGGGATCCCTGGAAACACCATATATTTT,CASGTTGIPGNTIYF
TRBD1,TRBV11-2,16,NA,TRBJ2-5,TGTGCCAGCAGCCCTCGGACAGGGAGACTGGAGGAGACCCAGTACTTC,CASSPRTGRLEETQYF
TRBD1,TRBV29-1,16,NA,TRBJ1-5,TGCAGCGTTGAATTTCCCGGGACAGGGGTCAATCAGCCCCAGCATTTT,CSVEFPGTGVNQPQHF
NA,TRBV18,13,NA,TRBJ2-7,TGTGCCAGCTCACCAGAGTTATCCTACGAGCAGTACTTC,CASSPELSYEQYF
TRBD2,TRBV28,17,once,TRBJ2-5,TGTGCCAGCAGTCCCGGACTAGCGGGAGAGTATGGAGAGACCCAGTACTTC,CASSPGLAGEYGETQYF
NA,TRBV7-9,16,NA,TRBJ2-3,TGTGCCAGCAGCCCCGACTCCCGCTCTAGCACAGATACGCAGTATTTT,CASSPDSRSSTDTQYF
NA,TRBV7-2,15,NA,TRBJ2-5,TGTGCCAGCAGCGAGAGGTTGTCCGGCGAAGAGACCCAGTACTTC,CASSERLSGEETQYF
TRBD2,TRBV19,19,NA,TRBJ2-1,TGTGCCAGTAGTCCGCGGACTAGCGGGACCAGCTTGATTGGAGTTGAGCAGTTCTTC,CASSPRTSGTSLIGVEQFF
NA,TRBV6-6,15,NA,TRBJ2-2,TGTGCCAGCAGCCCCCCCAGCGGAGGGACCGGGGAGCTGTTTTTT,CASSPPSGGTGELFF
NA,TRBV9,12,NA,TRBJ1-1,TGTGCCAGCAGCGCAGACATCCCCGGAGCTTTCTTT,CASSADIPGAFF
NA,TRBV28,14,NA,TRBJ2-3,TGTGCCAGCAAAGGCGGGCAGTCCACAGATACGCAGTATTTT,CASKGGQSTDTQYF
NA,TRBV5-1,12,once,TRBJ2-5,TGCGCCAGCAGGCGAGAAACGTATTCCCAGTACTTC,CASRRETYSQYF
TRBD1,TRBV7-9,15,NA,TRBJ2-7,TGTGCCAGCAGCTCAGAGGGGACAGGGCCGGTAGAGCAGTACTTC,CASSSEGTGPVEQYF
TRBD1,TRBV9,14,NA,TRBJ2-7,TGTGCCAGCAGCGTAGGACAGGGCCCCTACGAGCAGTACTTC,CASSVGQGPYEQYF
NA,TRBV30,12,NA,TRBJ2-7,TGTGCCTGGGGAACCGGGAACTACGAGCAGTACTTC,CAWGTGNYEQYF